This is a list of T cell receptor beta chains from one sample in a study of T-cell reconstitution after alpha-beta-depleted transplantation in children. TCRdb reanalysed the PCR reads using MiXCR and keeps one entry per CDR3 protein. The sample has around 60,000 distinct CDR3 sequences; 44% are singletons. The specimen was PBMCs, mostly from graft donor cells, collected 360 days after TCRalphabeta/CD19-depleted stem cell transplant. The receptors come from a male patient aged 10 to 17 who had a stem cell transplant for acute lymphoblastic leukemia, so the T cells may come from the graft donor. Each CDR3 is given with its conserved first and last residue. The order of the fields is V gene, D gene, J gene, clone size, CDR3 DNA, CDR3 protein. A D gene is named only where the DNA matches it firmly. The size entry is marked missing in some rows and otherwise reads once, few, many or a size class.

TRBV28	NA	TRBJ1-1	NA	TGTGCCAGCAGGAGGGCGGCACTGTCGAACACTGAAGCTTTCTTT	CASRRAALSNTEAFF
TRBV7-9	TRBD2	TRBJ2-1	few	TGTGCCAGCAGCTTAAGCGGGAGTTACAATGAGCAGTTCTTC	CASSLSGSYNEQFF
TRBV5-1	TRBD2	TRBJ2-7	few	TGCGCCAGCAGCCAGCCGGGACTAGCGGGAGAGGGGTACGAGCAGTACTTC	CASSQPGLAGEGYEQYF
TRBV4-1	NA	TRBJ2-1	NA	TGCGCCAGTTCCGGGACAACTCTTTACAATGAGCAGTTCTTC	CASSGTTLYNEQFF
TRBV12-3/TRBV12-4	TRBD1	TRBJ2-7	NA	TGTGCCAGCAGCCTAGGGGGCTTCTCCTACGAGCAGTACTTC	CASSLGGFSYEQYF
TRBV28	TRBD1	TRBJ2-7	NA	TGTGCCAGCAGTTACAGGGGGGTGAGCTCCTACGAGCAGTACTTC	CASSYRGVSSYEQYF
TRBV5-1	NA	TRBJ2-5	few	TGCGCCAGCAGCCCATTACAGCAAGAGACCCAGTACTTC	CASSPLQQETQYF
TRBV12-3/TRBV12-4	NA	TRBJ2-1	few	TGTGCCAGCACCCTGGGGGGGCTATTTCAGTTCTTC	CASTLGGLFQFF
TRBV27	NA	TRBJ2-3	NA	TGTGCCAGCAGTTTTTGGGGGACATCGGCTTTAGAGACAGATACGCAGTATTTT	CASSFWGTSALETDTQYF
TRBV5-1	NA	TRBJ2-5	few	TGCGCCAGCAGCGAAGTGAGACAAGAGACCCAGTACTTC	CASSEVRQETQYF
TRBV20-1	NA	TRBJ1-1	few	TGCAGTGTAAGCAGGGGCAGGACTGAAGCTTTCTTT	CSVSRGRTEAFF
TRBV20-1	TRBD2	TRBJ2-1	NA	TGCAGTGCTAGTCTTGCGGGAGGGCGGGGTGAGCAGTTCTTC	CSASLAGGRGEQFF
TRBV7-9	NA	TRBJ2-5	few	TGTGCCAGCAGCCGTCCGGGGTTACAAGAGACCCAGTACTTC	CASSRPGLQETQYF
TRBV27	NA	TRBJ2-7	NA	TGTGCCAGCAGTTTAGGAGCGGGTCCCTCCTACGAGCAGTACTTC	CASSLGAGPSYEQYF
TRBV12-3/TRBV12-4	NA	TRBJ1-6	few	TGTGCCAGCAGTTTCAGTGGAATGAATTCACCCCTCCACTTT	CASSFSGMNSPLHF
TRBV4-2	NA	TRBJ2-2	few	TGTGCCAGCAGCCAAGATCCCGGGGAGCTGTTTTTT	CASSQDPGELFF
TRBV11-2	TRBD2	TRBJ2-2	NA	TGTGCCAGCAGCCCCTACCGACTAGCGGGAAACACCGGGGAGCTGTTTTTT	CASSPYRLAGNTGELFF
TRBV6-5	NA	TRBJ1-4	NA	TGTGCCAGCAGTTACTCGGGCCGGCCCCCCCAGATCAATGAAAAACTGTTTTTT	CASSYSGRPPQINEKLFF
TRBV6-5	NA	TRBJ1-3	NA	TGTGCCAGCACTCTAATTAGGGGGTCGAGCTCTGGAAACACCATATATTTT	CASTLIRGSSSGNTIYF
TRBV29-1	NA	TRBJ1-1	NA	TGCAGCGTTGAAACCCCGAACACTGAAGCTTTCTTT	CSVETPNTEAFF
TRBV27	TRBD2	TRBJ2-7	few	TGTGCCACCCGGGGGGTCCCCTACGAGCAGTACTTC	CATRGVPYEQYF
TRBV28	NA	TRBJ1-1	few	TGTGCCAGCAGTTTGTTGGGCGGTGACACTGAAGCTTTCTTT	CASSLLGGDTEAFF
TRBV27	TRBD2	TRBJ2-7	few	TGTGCCAGCAGTTTACAACTACCGGGACTAGTTGCCCACGAGCAGTACTTC	CASSLQLPGLVAHEQYF
TRBV5-1	NA	TRBJ1-1	few	TGCGCCAGCAGCTTGGACAGGAACACTGAAGCTTTCTTT	CASSLDRNTEAFF
TRBV28	NA	TRBJ1-5	NA	TGTGCCAGCAGCCCTACTGACAGGCAAGGGCCCCAGCATTTT	CASSPTDRQGPQHF
TRBV29-1	NA	TRBJ2-1	NA	TGCAGCGTTGAGGGCGGGAATTCCTTTGAGCAGTTCTTC	CSVEGGNSFEQFF
TRBV5-1	TRBD2	TRBJ2-1	few	TGCGCCAGCAGCTTGGCGACTAGCGGGAGTCATGAGCAGTTCTTC	CASSLATSGSHEQFF
TRBV29-1	NA	TRBJ2-7	NA	TGCAGCGCCACACAGGGCCCCTACGAGCAGTACTTC	CSATQGPYEQYF
TRBV28	TRBD1	TRBJ2-7	NA	TGTGCCAGCAGCCCCACTGGACAGGTCCAACTCCTCTACGAGCAGTACTTC	CASSPTGQVQLLYEQYF
TRBV5-6	TRBD1	TRBJ2-7	NA	TGTGCCAGCAGCAGGGGGACAGGGGTGGAGCAGTACTTC	CASSRGTGVEQYF
TRBV9	NA	TRBJ2-2	NA	TGTGCCAGCAGCGTAGCTATCGTACGGGGAAGAACCGGGGAGCTGTTTTTT	CASSVAIVRGRTGELFF
TRBV5-1	NA	TRBJ1-6	few	TGCGCCAGCAGTCCAGGGGAGACCAATTCACCCCTCCACTTT	CASSPGETNSPLHF
TRBV14	TRBD2	TRBJ2-3	NA	TGTGCCAGCAGCCAAGTAATCGGACTAGCGGGCACAGATACGCAGTATTTT	CASSQVIGLAGTDTQYF
TRBV11-1	NA	TRBJ2-2	NA	TGTGCCAGCAGCCAAGCGAGACCAAACACCGGGGAGCTGTTTTTT	CASSQARPNTGELFF
TRBV25-1	NA	TRBJ2-7	NA	TGTGCCAGCAGTCCTTCCAGGGTCTCACACGTCTTCTACGAGCAGTACTTC	CASSPSRVSHVFYEQYF
TRBV29-1	NA	TRBJ2-1	few	TGCAGCGTGTCCGGCGTCGTACTGTGGAATGAGCAGTTCTTC	CSVSGVVLWNEQFF